The present TCR beta chain was sequenced within a study of blood T cell repertoires in COVID-19. Study overall: Researchers got acute and convalescent COVID-19 samples from the United States, Italy and Spain.

This CDR3 is 16 amino acids long. Trimming removed 0 bases from V and 4 bases from J; junction bases left unmatched: 9. The germline CDR1 and CDR2 sequences are SGDLS and YYNGEE. Sequencing used immunoSEQ multiplex PCR; TCRdb keeps in-frame clones, though not all of them. This sample yields about 190,000 clones, of which roughly 89% are seen a single time; around 7% belongs to the top ten. The chain recombines TRBV9 with TRBJ1-1; 7 bases align to TRBD1. The clonotype comes from a man in his forties or fifties with acute or convalescent COVID-19. The sequencing sample was made of peripheral blood. The CDR3 loop is CASSVGDRALGTEAFF. The CDR3 bases are TGTGCCAGCAGCGTAGGAGACAGGGCGTTGGGCACTGAAGCTTTCTTT. The variable domain in full, completed from reference TRBV9 and TRBJ1-1, reads DSGVTQTPKHLITATGQRVTLRCSPRSGDLSVYWYQQSLDQGLQFLIQYYNGEERAKGNILERFSAQQFPDLHSELNLSSLELGDSALYFCASSVGDRALGTEAFFGQGTRLTVV.